This T cell receptor beta chain was documented in a study of cytomegalovirus exposure and HLA in healthy donors. With respect to this clone: Antigen unknown.

Study-wide results and limits: Presence/absence analyses rested on an assumption that sequencing depth was roughly uniform across donors. Per a later analysis, HLA-associated TCR beta chains showed more clonal expansion than other, equally common TCR beta chains.

Per the germline V gene, CDR1 is MNHEY and CDR2 is SMNVEV (reference sequence). V was pared by 3 bases and J by 10 bases, with 13 bases between. The CDR3 has 14 amino acids. The PCR was carried out with 60 Vbeta primers and 13 Jbeta primers. Clones were read by immunoSEQ multiplex PCR, and TCRdb kept only the in-frame ones, dropping some. Here the sample table reports about 200,000 clones. The sample consisted of PBMCs. The receptor comes from a woman aged 30 to 39 in good health and CMV-seropositive. The V call is TRBV27, the J call TRBJ1-6; a weak D match, TRBD1 (5 bases). In DNA form, the CDR3 reads TGTGCCAGCAGTTTCGGGGGTGGGAAATCACCCCTCCACTTT. Its protein is CASSFGGGKSPLHF.